This T cell receptor (beta chain) was captured in a study of technical replicates of blood from a handful of donors. In this sample, this clone turned up once. Sequencing used immunoSEQ multiplex PCR; TCRdb keeps in-frame clones, though not all of them. Of about 73,000 clones listed, 85% to 95% are singletons. The CDR3 totals 12 residues. Germline CDR1 and CDR2: LGHNT and FRNRAP. Between the trimmed V and J ends, which lost 3 bases and 6 bases, there was a span of 7 bases. V gene TRBV12-5 combines with J gene TRBJ2-3; D remains unclear. The source is a human donor in good health. Some clones in this sample may be carry-over from other donors' samples. Sequencing input: PBMCs. This CDR3 is CASGFSLDTQYF. DNA for the CDR3: TGTGCTAGTGGTTTCTCGTTGGATACGCAGTATTTT. Full variable domain (outside the CDR3, taken from reference TRBV12-5 and TRBJ2-3): DARVTQTPRHKVTEMGQEVTMRCQPILGHNTVFWYRQTMMQGLELLAYFRNRAPLDDSGMPKDRFSAEMPDATLATLKIQPSEPRDSAVYFCASGFSLDTQYFGPGTRLTVL.